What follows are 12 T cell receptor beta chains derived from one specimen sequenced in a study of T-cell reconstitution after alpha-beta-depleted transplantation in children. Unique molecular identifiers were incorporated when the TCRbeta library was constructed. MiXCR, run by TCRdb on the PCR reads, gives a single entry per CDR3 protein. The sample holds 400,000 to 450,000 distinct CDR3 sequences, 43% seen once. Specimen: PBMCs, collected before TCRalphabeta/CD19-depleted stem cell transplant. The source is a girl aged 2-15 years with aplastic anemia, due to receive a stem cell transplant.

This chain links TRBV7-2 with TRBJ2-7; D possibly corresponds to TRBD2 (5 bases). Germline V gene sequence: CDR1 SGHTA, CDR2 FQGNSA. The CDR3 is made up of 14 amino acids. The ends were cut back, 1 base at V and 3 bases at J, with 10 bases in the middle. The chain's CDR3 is CASSLGTLDYEQYF. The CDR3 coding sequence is TGTGCCAGCAGCTTAGGGACTCTCGACTACGAGCAGTACTTC.

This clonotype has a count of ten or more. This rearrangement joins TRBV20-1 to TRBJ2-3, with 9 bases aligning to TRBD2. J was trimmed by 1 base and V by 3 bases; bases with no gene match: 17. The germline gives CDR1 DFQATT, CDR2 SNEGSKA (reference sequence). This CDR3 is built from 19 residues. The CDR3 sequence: CSASFPSGTLPGGTDTQYF. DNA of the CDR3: TGCAGTGCTAGTTTCCCTAGCGGGACGCTACCAGGAGGCACAGATACGCAGTATTTT.

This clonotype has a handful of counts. The CDR3 nucleotides are TGTGCCAGCAGCGTAGGGGACAGGAACACCTACGAGCAGTACTTC. Translation gives CASSVGDRNTYEQYF. The chain has TRBV9 and TRBJ2-7, with 8 bases matching TRBD1. Looked up from germline, CDR1 is SGDLS and CDR2 is YYNGEE. The V segment lost 0 bases and the J segment 2 bases; nucleotides outside the gene matches: 4. The CDR3 contains 15 residues. Complete variable domain (other parts from reference TRBV9 and TRBJ2-7): DSGVTQTPKHLITATGQRVTLRCSPRSGDLSVYWYQQSLDQGLQFLIQYYNGEERAKGNILERFSAQQFPDLHSELNLSSLELGDSALYFCASSVGDRNTYEQYFGPGTRLTVT.

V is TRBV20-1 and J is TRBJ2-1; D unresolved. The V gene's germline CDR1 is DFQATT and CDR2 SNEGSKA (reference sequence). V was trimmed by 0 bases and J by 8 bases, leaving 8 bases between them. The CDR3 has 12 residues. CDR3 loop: CSARDGQYEQFF. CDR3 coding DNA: TGCAGTGCTAGAGATGGGCAGTATGAGCAGTTCTTC.

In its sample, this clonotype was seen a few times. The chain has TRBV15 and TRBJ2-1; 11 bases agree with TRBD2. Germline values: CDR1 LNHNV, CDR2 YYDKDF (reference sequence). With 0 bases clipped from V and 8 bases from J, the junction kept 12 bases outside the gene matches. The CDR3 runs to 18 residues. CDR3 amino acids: CATSRELAGVRIQDEQFF. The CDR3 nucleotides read TGTGCCACCAGCAGAGAACTAGCGGGAGTGCGTATACAAGATGAGCAGTTCTTC. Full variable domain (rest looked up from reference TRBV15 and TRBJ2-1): DAMVIQNPRYQVTQFGKPVTLSCSQTLNHNVMYWYQQKSSQAPKLLFHYYDKDFNNEADTPDNFQSRRPNTSFCFLDIRSPGLGDTAMYLCATSRELAGVRIQDEQFFGPGTRLTVL.

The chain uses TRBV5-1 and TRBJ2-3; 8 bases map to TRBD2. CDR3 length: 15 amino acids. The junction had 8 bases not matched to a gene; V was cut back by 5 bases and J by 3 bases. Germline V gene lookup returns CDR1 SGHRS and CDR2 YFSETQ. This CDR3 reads CASSKGGGTTDTQYF. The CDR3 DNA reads TGCGCCAGCAGTAAGGGCGGGGGGACGACAGATACGCAGTATTTT.

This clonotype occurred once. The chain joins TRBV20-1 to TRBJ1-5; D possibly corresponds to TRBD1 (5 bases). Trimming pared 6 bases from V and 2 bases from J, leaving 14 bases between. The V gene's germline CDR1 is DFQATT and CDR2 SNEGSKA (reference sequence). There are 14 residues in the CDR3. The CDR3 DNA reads TGCAGTGCCAACCGGGACGCCGGCAATCAGCCCCAGCATTTT. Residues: CSANRDAGNQPQHF.

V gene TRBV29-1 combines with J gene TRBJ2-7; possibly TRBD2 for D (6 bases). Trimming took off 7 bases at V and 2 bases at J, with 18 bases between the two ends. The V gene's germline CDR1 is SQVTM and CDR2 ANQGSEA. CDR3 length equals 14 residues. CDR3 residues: CSAVSGMVPYEQYF. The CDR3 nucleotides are TGCAGCGCCGTTAGCGGAATGGTCCCCTACGAGCAGTACTTC.

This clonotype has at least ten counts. DNA for the CDR3: TGCAGCGTAGATGATAGCGGGTCTAGCACAGATACGCAGTATTTT. Amino acids: CSVDDSGSSTDTQYF. This chain uses TRBV29-1 with TRBJ2-3; 7 bases align to TRBD2. The V segment lost 6 bases and the J segment 0 bases; nucleotides outside the gene matches: 9. CDR1 is SQVTM and CDR2 is ANQGSEA in the germline V gene. CDR3 length: 15 amino acids.

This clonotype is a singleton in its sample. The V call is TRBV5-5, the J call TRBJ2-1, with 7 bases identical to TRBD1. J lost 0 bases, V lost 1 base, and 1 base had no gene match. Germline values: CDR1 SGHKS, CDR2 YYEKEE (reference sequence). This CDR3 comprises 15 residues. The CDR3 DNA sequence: TGTGCCAGCAGCTTGTGGGACAGCTCCTACAATGAGCAGTTCTTC. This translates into CASSLWDSSYNEQFF.

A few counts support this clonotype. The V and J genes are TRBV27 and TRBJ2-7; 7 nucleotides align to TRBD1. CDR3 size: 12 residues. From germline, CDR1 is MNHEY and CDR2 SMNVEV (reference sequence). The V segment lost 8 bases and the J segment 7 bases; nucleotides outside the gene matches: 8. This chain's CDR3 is CASGTGALEQYF. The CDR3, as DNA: TGTGCCAGCGGAACAGGGGCGCTTGAGCAGTACTTC.

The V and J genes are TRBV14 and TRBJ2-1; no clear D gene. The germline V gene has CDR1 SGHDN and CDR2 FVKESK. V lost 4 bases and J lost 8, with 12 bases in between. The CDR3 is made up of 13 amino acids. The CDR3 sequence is CASSLLSRDEQFF. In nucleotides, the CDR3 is TGTGCCAGCAGCCTGTTAAGTCGGGATGAGCAGTTCTTC.